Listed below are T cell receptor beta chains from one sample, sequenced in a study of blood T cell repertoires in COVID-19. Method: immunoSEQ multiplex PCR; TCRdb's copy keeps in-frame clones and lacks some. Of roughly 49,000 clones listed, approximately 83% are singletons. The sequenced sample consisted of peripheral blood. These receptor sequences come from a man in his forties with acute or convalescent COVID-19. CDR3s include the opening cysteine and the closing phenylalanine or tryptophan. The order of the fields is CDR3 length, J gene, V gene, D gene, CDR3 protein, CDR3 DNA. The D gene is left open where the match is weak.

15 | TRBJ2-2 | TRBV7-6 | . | CASSSRDSRTGELFF | TGTGCCAGCAGCTCCAGGGACTCTCGGACCGGGGAGCTGTTTTTT
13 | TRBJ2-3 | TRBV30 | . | CAWSSQNTDTQYF | TGTGCCTGGAGTTCTCAGAACACAGATACGCAGTATTTT
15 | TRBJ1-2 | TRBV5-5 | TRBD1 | CASSRMTGGNYGYTF | TGTGCCAGCAGCCGTATGACAGGGGGAAACTATGGCTACACCTTC
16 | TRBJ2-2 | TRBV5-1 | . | CASSLQQALNTGELFF | TGCGCCAGCAGCTTGCAACAGGCGTTGAACACCGGGGAGCTGTTTTTT
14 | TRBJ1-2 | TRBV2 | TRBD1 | CASSGTGGSYGYTF | TGTGCCAGCAGTGGGACAGGGGGATCCTATGGCTACACCTTC
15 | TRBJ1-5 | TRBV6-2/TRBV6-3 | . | CASSSEGRSNQPQHF | TGTGCCAGCAGTTCGGAGGGAAGGAGCAATCAGCCCCAGCATTTT
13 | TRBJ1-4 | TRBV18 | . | CASSVNSNEKLFF | TGTGCCAGCTCAGTCAACAGTAATGAAAAACTGTTTTTT
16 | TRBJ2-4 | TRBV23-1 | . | CASSQSSRGAKNIQYF | TGCGCCAGCAGTCAATCTTCCCGGGGGGCCAAAAACATTCAGTACTTC
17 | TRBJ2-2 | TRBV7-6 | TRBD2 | CASSFPAGGVNTGELFF | TGTGCCAGCAGCTTCCCCGCGGGAGGAGTGAACACCGGGGAGCTGTTTTTT
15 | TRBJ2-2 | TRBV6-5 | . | CASSLRISNTGELFF | TGTGCCAGCAGTCTCAGGATCTCGAACACCGGGGAGCTGTTTTTT